These 15 T cell receptor beta chains share one sample of origin, sequenced in a study of CD8+ T cells in alopecia areata. Treatment denoted: oral pan-JAK inhibitor, 5-10 mg twice daily. Extraction of RNA preceded its reverse transcription into cDNA, which served as the sequencing template. Method: immunoSEQ multiplex PCR; TCRdb's copy keeps in-frame clones and lacks some. The sample consists of 100,000 or so clones, about 60% of them appearing once. The sequencing used CD8+ T cells sorted from blood, collected at approximately week 60, from a patient treated with tofacitinib. These receptors came from a human donor with alopecia areata.

This clone was observed a handful of times. J is TRBJ2-3 and V is TRBV29-1; D is ambiguous. The CDR3 loop spans 16 amino acids. CDR1 and CDR2 from the germline V gene are SQVTM and ANQGSEA. Trimming shortened V by 0 bases and J by 2 bases, and 15 bases separated the two germline ends. The CDR3 loop reads CSVEDGPGLATDTQYF. CDR3 bases: TGCAGCGTTGAAGATGGTCCCGGTCTTGCCACAGATACGCAGTATTTT.

CDR3 loop: CATSSSISNQPQHF. CDR3 bases: TGTGCCACCAGCAGTTCAATTAGCAATCAGCCCCAGCATTTT. The genes are TRBV15 and TRBJ1-5; D remains ambiguous. Trimming shortened V by 3 bases and J by 0 bases, and 6 bases separated the two germline ends. Germline assignment: CDR1 LNHNV and CDR2 YYDKDF (reference sequence). The CDR3 spans 14 residues.

The genes are TRBV6-4 and TRBJ2-1, with TRBD2 matching 13 bases. The CDR3 is made up of 14 amino acids. V gave up 4 bases and J gave up 6 bases; unmatched junction bases: 0. CDR1 MRHNA and CDR2 SNTAGT come from the germline V gene. DNA for the CDR3: TGTGCCAGCAGTGGGACTAGCGGGGGCAATGAGCAGTTCTTC. Protein product: CASSGTSGGNEQFF.

This chain uses TRBV27 with TRBJ2-5, with TRBD2 identical over 10 bases. In germline, CDR1 is MNHEY, CDR2 SMNVEV (reference sequence). V gave up 5 bases and J gave up 0 bases; unmatched junction bases: 6. CDR3 size: 16 residues. CDR3 coding DNA: TGTGCCAGCAGTGATCTAGCGGGGGCCTACCAAGAGACCCAGTACTTC. Translated: CASSDLAGAYQETQYF.

The chain recombines TRBV5-5 with TRBJ2-4; D not certain. V lost 4 bases, J lost 1 base, and 18 bases lay in between. CDR3 size: 17 residues. Germline values: CDR1 SGHKS, CDR2 YYEKEE (reference sequence). As DNA, the CDR3 is TGTGCCAGCAGCGCATACCAGGCGGCATCGGCCAAAAACATTCAGTACTTC. Translating it yields CASSAYQAASAKNIQYF.

V gene TRBV27 combines with J gene TRBJ2-7, with D tentatively TRBD1 or TRBD2 (5 bases each). V lost 5 bases, J lost 1 base, and 12 bases lay in between. CDR3 length: 14 residues. Germline CDR1 reads MNHEY; CDR2 reads SMNVEV (reference sequence). Here the CDR3 reads CASSLTGTSYEQYF. The CDR3 region has the DNA TGTGCCAGCAGTCTTACTGGGACGTCCTACGAGCAGTACTTC.

This clone was seen more than once but under ten times. This sequence joins TRBV6-1 and TRBJ2-5; weak D call: TRBD2 (5 bases). Germline V CDR1 and CDR2: MNHNS, SASEGT. V was trimmed by 1 base and J by 0 bases, leaving 6 bases between them. The CDR3 extends over 14 amino acids. The CDR3 protein is CASSEVGDQETQYF. The CDR3 DNA sequence: TGTGCCAGCAGTGAAGTCGGGGACCAAGAGACCCAGTACTTC.

V gene TRBV19 combines with J gene TRBJ1-5, with D perhaps TRBD1 (6 bases). The CDR3 consists of 15 residues. V was shortened by 3 bases and J by 4 bases, with 13 bases between the two germline ends. The germline V gene has CDR1 LNHDA and CDR2 SQIVND (reference sequence). CDR3 nucleotides: TGTGCCAGTAGTATGGGGAGGGGGTGGAATCAGCCCCAGCATTTT. This gives the protein CASSMGRGWNQPQHF.

This clone was detected a few times. The V call is TRBV5-1, the J call TRBJ2-1; 12 bases are shared with TRBD2. CDR3 length: 16 amino acids. CDR1 and CDR2 (germline): SGHRS, YFSETQ. Trimming at V came to 4 bases and at J to 3 bases, leaving 5 bases not matched to a gene. CDR3 amino acids: CASSLKGLAGYNEQFF. CDR3 nucleotide sequence: TGCGCCAGCAGCCTAAAGGGACTAGCGGGCTACAATGAGCAGTTCTTC.

In its sample, this clone was seen a few times. The CDR3 is CASSQGSGGYTF. The CDR3 DNA reads as TGTGCCAGCAGTCAGGGGTCGGGCGGCTACACCTTC. The V and J genes are TRBV27 and TRBJ1-2; D may be TRBD1 (6 bases). The V end was cut by 5 bases, the J end by 8 bases, with 12 bases between. CDR3 length equals 12 residues. Germline CDR1 and CDR2: MNHEY and SMNVEV (reference sequence).

This clone was seen more than once but under ten times. This chain joins TRBV29-1 and TRBJ2-7; D is ambiguous. The germline V gene encodes CDR1 SQVTM and CDR2 ANQGSEA. The V gene lost 4 bases and the J gene lost 2 bases, with 15 bases spanning the gap. This CDR3 spans 14 amino acids. The CDR3 sequence is CSVVSPEGTYEQYF. The CDR3 DNA reads TGCAGCGTTGTGTCCCCAGAAGGAACCTACGAGCAGTACTTC.

This chain joins TRBV14 and TRBJ2-2, with D possibly TRBD1 on 6 matching bases. The CDR3 has 14 residues. V lost 3 bases and J 1 base, leaving 6 bases between the germline ends. Germline-derived CDR1 and CDR2 are SGHDN and FVKESK. CDR3 sequence reads: CASSQTGNTGELFF. The CDR3 DNA reads TGTGCCAGCAGCCAGACAGGGAACACCGGGGAGCTGTTTTTT.

The chain uses TRBV9 and TRBJ2-5; 7 nucleotides agree with TRBD1. V gave up 3 bases and J gave up 7 bases; unmatched junction bases: 6. The V gene's germline CDR1 is SGDLS and CDR2 YYNGEE. This CDR3 spans 13 amino acids. Written as DNA, the CDR3 is TGTGCCAGCAGCGCCGGGGACAGCCGGACCCAGTACTTC. Amino acids: CASSAGDSRTQYF.

In this sample, this clone turned up a few times. The chain is built from TRBV7-9 and TRBJ1-1; D is uncertain. V was cut by 8 bases and J by 7 bases, with 11 bases left in between. From germline, CDR1 is SEHNR and CDR2 FQNEAQ (reference sequence). The CDR3 is 11 amino acids. CDR3 bases: TGTGCCAGCTCACCGGGAAGTGAAGCTTTCTTT. Its protein is CASSPGSEAFF.

This chain joins TRBV4-2 and TRBJ2-3; TRBD2 agrees at 10 bases. There are 16 residues in the CDR3. CDR1 LGHNA and CDR2 YNFKEQ come from the germline V gene. V dropped 0 bases and J dropped 2; count of bases not matched to a gene: 2. For the CDR3, the DNA is TGTGCCAGCAGCCAAGAGCTAGCGGGGGACACAGATACGCAGTATTTT. This gives the protein CASSQELAGDTDTQYF.